This entry describes one T cell receptor (beta chain). The data belong to a study of blood T cell repertoires in COVID-19. Study-wide background: Some COVID-19 samples were acute and others convalescent; all came from the United States, Italy and Spain. From T cells, B-cell-depleted T cells, or PBMCs came the material, which was cDNA or gDNA.

The CDR3 is 15 residues long. Germline V gene sequence: CDR1 MNHEY, CDR2 SVGAGI. Trimming stripped 8 bases from V and 4 bases from J, with 20 bases between. Per the original data handling: How many nucleated cells were present was estimated from reference gene primer amplification. The data were produced by immunoSEQ multiplex PCR, yet TCRdb's version contains in-frame clones alone and is incomplete. V, J and clone size reflect that table, while D and trimming were determined from the DNA. The sample has about 200,000 clones, 79% seen once. In Seattle, patients joined the study during active infection and were tracked longitudinally.

The genes are TRBV6-5 and TRBJ1-2, with D possibly being TRBD1 (6 bases). Sequenced material: peripheral blood. The source is a woman in her forties with COVID-19, enrolled during active disease. Here the CDR3 reads CASRGGVFNSYGYTF. Here the CDR3 DNA reads TGTGCCAGCCGGGGGGGCGTATTTAATAGCTATGGCTACACCTTC.